This TCR beta chain was sequenced for a study of immune evolution from preneoplasia to lung adenocarcinoma. Notes on the study in general: Later-stage lesions seemingly showed higher T cell density and diversity than normal lung.

Points on this clone: What it recognizes is unknown.

The CDR3 length is 14 residues. Assay: immunoSEQ multiplex PCR; the TCRdb copy retains only in-frame clones and omits some. The sample holds around 4,900 clones, around 80% seen once. Patients had resection in Japan or China between 2014 and 2017. The V gene is TRBV21-1, the J gene TRBJ2-1; no DNA check was done on the table's D call, TRBD1. TRBV21-1 is an annotated pseudogene. Input material: FFPE lung adenocarcinoma in situ tissue. The clonotype was recovered from a person aged 65 to 85 with lung adenocarcinoma. The CDR3 DNA is TGTGCCAGCAGGCTGTCCGGGACAGACAATGAGCAGTTCTTC. Translated, it gives CASRLSGTDNEQFF.